A few counts support the clone carrying this T cell receptor (beta chain). The V end lost 3 bases, the J end lost 0 bases, and 11 bases lay between the germline ends. The V gene's germline CDR1 is LGHDT and CDR2 YNNKEL (reference sequence). CDR3 length: 16 residues. The data are from a study of T cells after yellow fever vaccination. Study background: In the case of low-cell-number fractions, SMART-Seq v4 Ultra Low Input was used for preparation.

By 5'RACE template switching, TCR cDNA was produced, with a universal primer site and UMIs added in the process. MiXCR, applied by TCRdb to the 5' RACE reads, yields one record per CDR3 protein. The table includes some 96,000 distinct CDR3 sequences, 7.5% to 10% detected once. The study's findings and limits: Once the booster was given, most primary-vaccination clones reappeared, at 95% to 97% for CD4 and more than 85% for CD8.

The clonotype was recovered from a man aged 18 to 30 who received the YFV17D yellow fever vaccine. The chain links TRBV3-1 to TRBJ2-2; D might be TRBD2 (5 bases). Sequencing was performed on CD8+ T cells not binding an NS4B(214-222) dextramer, sorted from PBMCs, taken more than 14 days after the first yellow fever vaccination. The CDR3 region is CASSQQRTSNTGELFF. CDR3 DNA: TGTGCCAGCAGCCAGCAGCGGACCTCGAACACCGGGGAGCTGTTTTTT.